The rows below give T cell receptor beta chains drawn from one sample of a study of blood T cell repertoires in COVID-19. Measured with immunoSEQ multiplex PCR; TCRdb has only the in-frame clones, and not every one. The sample has approximately 380,000 clones, 88% seen once. Sequenced input: PBMCs or T cells enriched from blood (not recorded which). The receptors stem from a woman aged 18-29 years who had recovered from COVID-19. Each CDR3 is given with its conserved first and last residue. Fields, in order: V gene, J gene, CDR3 length, CDR3 protein.

TRBV5-1,TRBJ1-2,15,CASSFGRLTPYGYTF
TRBV4-1,TRBJ1-4,14,CASRQQGAGEKLFF
TRBV5-1,TRBJ2-2,14,CASNPGENTGELFF
TRBV5-1,TRBJ1-4,14,CASSLGTGGEKLFF
TRBV6-7,TRBJ2-4,20,CASSYSILAGKRLTKNIQYF
TRBV7-6,TRBJ2-7,14,CASSLGQGAEEQYF
TRBV18,TRBJ1-5,15,CASSLPDRVNQPQHF
TRBV9,TRBJ2-1,15,CASSGRVEGGGEQFF
TRBV7-6,TRBJ2-1,15,CASSSSGGAVNEQFF
TRBV27,TRBJ1-2,14,CASREGAVNYGYTF
TRBV5-6,TRBJ1-4,17,CASSLSRDRGRYEKLFF
TRBV7-9,TRBJ2-7,15,CASSFAQGRSYEQYF
TRBV5-1,TRBJ1-1,16,CASSLGGQGETNEAFF
TRBV10-3,TRBJ2-3,14,CAISGTGGQDTQYF
TRBV29-1,TRBJ1-3,15,CSVAEGFSGRNTIYF
TRBV4-2,TRBJ2-3,18,CASSQGPRGGGAQDTQYF
TRBV27,TRBJ1-1,17,CASSTSPPRGANTEAFF
TRBV9,TRBJ2-2,15,CASSPSGGNTGELFF
TRBV7-9,TRBJ2-5,16,CASSLGGLAVGETQYF
TRBV7-9,TRBJ2-5,15,CASSSPGTSVGTQYF
TRBV7-9,TRBJ1-1,15,CASSIADRDGTEAFF
TRBV6-6,TRBJ2-7,15,CASSYPGLQGYEQYF
TRBV28,TRBJ1-1,15,CASGARTARNTEAFF
TRBV29-1,TRBJ2-1,15,CSVGSEEQEDNEQFF
TRBV27,TRBJ1-1,15,CASSSGGRRNTEAFF
TRBV29-1,TRBJ2-5,16,CSVEDLDRDSRETQYF
TRBV19,TRBJ1-4,14,CASQGDWTNEKLFF
TRBV4-3,TRBJ2-7,15,CASSQTGTGGHEQYF
TRBV5-1,TRBJ2-7,14,CASSSRGGFHEQYF
TRBV9,TRBJ2-2,19,CASSAGLARGSSNTGELFF
TRBV27,TRBJ2-1,16,CASSYRGQGRGNEQFF
TRBV2,TRBJ1-4,13,CASSEQGNEKLFF
TRBV28,TRBJ1-1,16,CASTHSRGGPLTEAFF
TRBV7-8,TRBJ2-3,15,CASSFAGARTDTQYF
TRBV6-5,TRBJ2-5,14,CASTRDTRGETQYF
TRBV7-2,TRBJ1-5,17,CASSFRKGTGGIQPQHF
TRBV5-6,TRBJ1-5,15,CASSLEGQSNQPQHF
TRBV6-6,TRBJ1-3,18,CASSPTLPGQFSGNTIYF
TRBV13,TRBJ1-4,14,CASSLAGKNEKLFF
TRBV7-2,TRBJ2-3,13,CASRPASATTQYF
TRBV13,TRBJ1-5,16,CASSYHRGGSNQPQHF
TRBV6-4,TRBJ1-2,15,CASRKQVLPNYGYTF
TRBV9,TRBJ2-1,14,CASSPVGGTNEQFF
TRBV11-2,TRBJ1-3,16,CASSSREQASGNTIYF
TRBV12-3/TRBV12-4,TRBJ2-7,13,CASSFRGFYEQYF
TRBV19,TRBJ1-2,13,CASSPQGGNGYTF
TRBV6-5,TRBJ1-2,13,CASSYSRIYGYTF
TRBV5-1,TRBJ2-5,15,CASTTSGAPPETQYF
TRBV4-2,TRBJ1-2,13,CASSQENGYGYTF
TRBV18,TRBJ2-5,15,CASSPSYEPGETQYF
TRBV6-5,TRBJ2-3,14,CASSYGTGGYSQYF
TRBV29-1,TRBJ2-1,15,CSVEDSGALGYEQFF
TRBV9,TRBJ1-2,14,CASSGTGDFRGYTF
TRBV28,TRBJ2-6,15,CASSFLRAGANVLTF
TRBV11-2,TRBJ2-2,17,CASSLAVKGLNTGELFF
TRBV7-2,TRBJ1-1,14,CASTIQAGDTEAFF
TRBV29-1,TRBJ1-4,13,CSAHRGANEKLFF